These 24 T cell receptor beta chains were sequenced from one sample in a study of CD8+ T cells in alopecia areata. After isolation, RNA underwent reverse transcription to generate cDNA as the sequencing template. The table came from immunoSEQ multiplex PCR; TCRdb's copy has only in-frame clones and leaves some out. The sample has about 200,000 clones; approximately 56% are singletons. Treatment described: oral pan-JAK inhibitor, 5-10 mg twice daily. Sequences were derived from CD4+ T cells sorted from blood, sampled at week 4, from a patient treated with tofacitinib. These receptors all stem from a human donor with alopecia areata.

The V call is TRBV9, the J call TRBJ2-2; TRBD1 might be the D (6 bases). The CDR3 contains 15 residues. V shed 0 bases and J shed 4 bases, with 10 bases lying between them. The germline CDR1 and CDR2 sequences are SGDLS and YYNGEE. Here the CDR3 reads CASSVDRDRTGELFF. The DNA of the CDR3 is TGTGCCAGCAGCGTAGACAGGGACCGCACCGGGGAGCTGTTTTTT. Combining the CDR3 with reference TRBV9 and TRBJ2-2 gives the whole variable domain DSGVTQTPKHLITATGQRVTLRCSPRSGDLSVYWYQQSLDQGLQFLIQYYNGEERAKGNILERFSAQQFPDLHSELNLSSLELGDSALYFCASSVDRDRTGELFFGEGSRLTVL.

This clone was observed a single time. This rearrangement joins TRBV7-9 to TRBJ2-1; D is undetermined. The germline V gene encodes CDR1 SEHNR and CDR2 FQNEAQ (reference sequence). The CDR3 is made up of 16 amino acids. V dropped 3 bases and J dropped 4 bases, with 16 bases sitting between them. The CDR3 nucleotides read TGTGCCAGCAGCTTGGGCGGAGTAGTGGAGTACAATGAGCAGTTCTTC. It codes for CASSLGGVVEYNEQFF.

The J gene is TRBJ2-3, the V gene TRBV18; 10 bases are shared with TRBD1. The trim removed 5 bases at V and 6 bases at J, leaving 5 bases unmatched. This CDR3 has 14 residues. The germline CDR1 and CDR2 sequences are KGHSH and LQKENI. The CDR3, as DNA: TGTGCCAGCTCAAAGGACAGGGGGAAGGATACGCAGTATTTT. Protein sequence: CASSKDRGKDTQYF.

This clone was found a few times. The chain combines TRBV10-3 with TRBJ2-5; TRBD2 matches 9 bases. V gave up 10 bases and J gave up 5 bases; unmatched junction bases: 2. Germline lookup yields CDR1 ENHRY and CDR2 SYGVKD. This CDR3 is built from 11 residues. This CDR3 is CATLAGETQYF. The CDR3 DNA reads TGTGCCACCCTAGCGGGGGAGACCCAGTACTTC.

The genes are TRBV30 and TRBJ2-1; 8 bases align to TRBD1. CDR1 is GTSNPN and CDR2 is SVGIG in the germline V gene (reference sequence). After removal of 2 bases from V and 6 bases from J, the junction contained 6 bases not matched to a gene. This CDR3 spans 14 amino acids. The DNA of the CDR3 is TGTGCCTGGAGTTTTGGACAGGGAGGCAATGAGCAGTTCTTC. Translated, it gives CAWSFGQGGNEQFF.

This chain connects TRBV7-2 to TRBJ1-6; D ambiguous. Between the trimmed V and J ends, which lost 2 bases and 12 bases, there was a span of 11 bases. This CDR3 has 13 residues. Per the germline V gene, CDR1 is SGHTA and CDR2 is FQGNSA. The CDR3 region is CASSLMGVGPLHF. In nucleotides, the CDR3 is TGTGCCAGCAGCTTAATGGGAGTCGGACCCCTCCACTTT.

The genes are TRBV6-5 and TRBJ2-2, with D perhaps TRBD1 (6 bases). V was pared by 4 bases and J by 3 bases, with 9 bases between. Germline CDR1 is MNHEY and CDR2 is SVGAGI. This CDR3 is 14 amino acids long. The CDR3 nucleotides read TGTGCCAGCAGTTCGGACAGCGACACCGGGGAGCTGTTTTTT. Its protein is CASSSDSDTGELFF.

The chain carries TRBV5-1 and TRBJ2-6, with 7 nucleotides matching TRBD1. Germline-derived CDR1 and CDR2 are SGHRS and YFSETQ. V lost 8 bases and J lost 2; bases outside the gene matches: 10. The CDR3 is 16 residues long. As DNA, the CDR3 is TGCGCCAGTAGGGACAGCCTCACTCCTGGGGCCAACGTCCTGACTTTC. Translation: CASRDSLTPGANVLTF.

This clone showed up just a few times. This chain uses TRBV29-1 with TRBJ1-1; D is unresolved. The CDR3 consists of 12 residues. Trimming left V 6 bases short and J 1 base short, with 9 bases between. Per the germline V gene, CDR1 is SQVTM and CDR2 is ANQGSEA. CDR3 sequence: CSVTYTNTEAFF. The CDR3 coding sequence is TGCAGCGTCACATATACGAACACTGAAGCTTTCTTT.

Concerning this clone: This sample also contains other DNA sequences that code for the same CDR3. This chain connects TRBV30 to TRBJ2-5; 13 bases match TRBD2. This CDR3 is built from 14 residues. Germline-derived CDR1 and CDR2 are GTSNPN and SVGIG (reference sequence). The junction had 5 bases not matched to a gene; V was cut back by 5 bases and J by 5 bases. CDR3 DNA: TGTGCCTGGTCTCCGGGACTAGCGGGGGAGACCCAGTACTTC. This gives the protein CAWSPGLAGETQYF. Based on the CDR3 plus reference TRBV30 and TRBJ2-5, the full variable domain is SQTIHQWPATLVQPVGSPLSLECTVEGTSNPNLYWYRQAAGRGLQLLFYSVGIGQISSEVPQNLSASRPQDRQFILSSKKLLLSDSGFYLCAWSPGLAGETQYFGPGTRLLVL.

The chain links TRBV30 to TRBJ2-7; 10 nucleotides line up with TRBD2. Per germline, CDR1 GTSNPN and CDR2 SVGIG (reference sequence). The CDR3 contains 14 residues. After removal of 2 bases from V and 5 bases from J, the junction contained 6 bases not matched to a gene. The CDR3 sequence: CAWSTASGGDEQYF. The DNA for the CDR3 is TGTGCCTGGAGTACGGCTAGCGGGGGAGACGAGCAGTACTTC.

The V call is TRBV4-1, the J call TRBJ2-2; 7 positions match TRBD1. Germline CDR1 reads MGHRA; CDR2 reads YSYEKL. The CDR3 contains 14 residues. V dropped 9 bases and J dropped 1; count of bases not matched to a gene: 5. The CDR3 DNA follows: TGCGCCAGTCAGGGACAGCAGAACACCGGGGAGCTGTTTTTT. It codes for CASQGQQNTGELFF.

J is TRBJ2-3 and V is TRBV2; no definite D call. CDR3 length equals 14 residues. The ends were cut back, 7 bases at V and 3 bases at J, with 14 bases in the middle. Looked up from germline, CDR1 is SNHLY and CDR2 is FYNNEI. CDR3: CASTGRAGTDTQYF. The CDR3 DNA sequence: TGTGCCAGCACCGGGCGAGCCGGGACAGATACGCAGTATTTT.

The rearrangement joins TRBV7-9 to TRBJ2-6; unclear D gene. The CDR3 totals 13 residues. V dropped 1 base and J dropped 3 bases, with 1 base sitting between them. From germline, CDR1 is SEHNR and CDR2 FQNEAQ (reference sequence). DNA for the CDR3: TGTGCCAGCAGCTTAGTTGGGGCCAACGTCCTGACTTTC. Protein product: CASSLVGANVLTF.

This clone was counted between two and nine times. This chain links TRBV30 with TRBJ2-7; D gene unclear. The V gene lost 1 base and the J gene lost 1 base, with 5 bases spanning the gap. Per germline, CDR1 GTSNPN and CDR2 SVGIG (reference sequence). The CDR3 runs 12 residues. The CDR3 DNA follows: TGTGCCTGGAGTGACTTTTCCTACGAGCAGTACTTC. Amino acid sequence: CAWSDFSYEQYF.

CDR3 sequence (DNA): TGTGCCAGCAGCGAGAGGGGGCAGGGCAATCAGCCCCAGCATTTT. Translated, it gives CASSERGQGNQPQHF. The chain couples TRBV9 to TRBJ1-5; 7 bases are a match to TRBD1. The CDR3 contains 15 residues. Unmatched junction bases numbered 5, after V lost 3 bases and J lost 2 bases. CDR1 and CDR2 (germline): SGDLS, YYNGEE.

The chain combines TRBV5-1 with TRBJ2-5; D uncertain. The germline V gene has CDR1 SGHRS and CDR2 YFSETQ. CDR3 length equals 12 residues. Trimming cost V 5 bases and J 4 bases, with 9 bases left between them. The CDR3 sequence is CASSNSRETQYF. CDR3 DNA: TGCGCCAGCAGTAACTCTCGAGAGACCCAGTACTTC.

This clone is a singleton in its sample. This rearrangement joins TRBV9 to TRBJ2-2, with 9 bases lining up with TRBD2. Germline V gives CDR1 SGDLS, CDR2 YYNGEE. Trimming cost V 2 bases and J 4 bases; bases outside gene matches: 3. The CDR3 contains 15 residues. The CDR3 DNA sequence: TGTGCCAGCAGCGTTAGCGGGGGACCCACCGGGGAGCTGTTTTTT. Translation gives CASSVSGGPTGELFF. Variable domain in full (rest from reference TRBV9 and TRBJ2-2): DSGVTQTPKHLITATGQRVTLRCSPRSGDLSVYWYQQSLDQGLQFLIQYYNGEERAKGNILERFSAQQFPDLHSELNLSSLELGDSALYFCASSVSGGPTGELFFGEGSRLTVL.

The CDR3 reads CASSLRAGRSGANVLTF. Written as DNA, the CDR3 is TGTGCCAGCAGCTTACGGGCAGGGAGATCTGGGGCCAACGTCCTGACTTTC. The genes are TRBV11-2 and TRBJ2-6; D is possibly TRBD1 or TRBD2 (5 bases each). From germline, CDR1 is SGHAT and CDR2 FQNNGV. V was trimmed by 2 bases and J by 1 base, leaving 12 bases between them. The CDR3 is 17 amino acids.

The chain carries TRBV6-1 and TRBJ2-5; possibly TRBD1 for D (6 bases). CDR3 length: 15 residues. Trimming shortened V by 3 bases and J by 5 bases, and 16 bases separated the two germline ends. Germline loops: CDR1 MNHNS, CDR2 SASEGT. CDR3 coding DNA: TGTGCCAGCAGTGATAACAGGGAAGGTGATGAGACCCAGTACTTC. This sequence encodes CASSDNREGDETQYF.

The chain carries TRBV4-2 and TRBJ2-7, with D unresolved. Trimming shortened V by 1 base and J by 2 bases, and 9 bases separated the two germline ends. The CDR3 length is 14 residues. In germline, CDR1 is LGHNA, CDR2 YNFKEQ. Written as DNA, the CDR3 is TGTGCCAGCAGCCAAGGGCTGGAGACCTACGAGCAGTACTTC. Amino acids: CASSQGLETYEQYF.

This clone was detected a few times. The rearrangement links TRBV7-9 to TRBJ1-2; D gene ambiguous. Germline loops: CDR1 SEHNR, CDR2 FQNEAQ (reference sequence). Trimming cost V 5 bases and J 5 bases, with 15 bases left between them. CDR3 size: 14 residues. In DNA form, the CDR3 reads TGTGCCAGCAGCCACCTGACGGAGGGTTATGGCTACACCTTC. It translates to CASSHLTEGYGYTF.

V gene TRBV20-1 combines with J gene TRBJ2-4; D is unclear. CDR1 DFQATT and CDR2 SNEGSKA come from the germline V gene (reference sequence). This CDR3 has 10 residues. The CDR3 reads CRRGKNIQYF. In DNA, the CDR3 is TGCAGGCGTGGTAAAAACATTCAGTACTTC.

CDR3 nucleotide sequence: TGCAGCATTCGGACAGGGGGCTATGGCTACACCTTC. It is translated as CSIRTGGYGYTF. The chain couples TRBV29-1 to TRBJ1-2, with TRBD1 matching 10 bases. V shed 8 bases, J shed 4 bases, and the junction held 4 bases outside the gene matches. The CDR3 is made up of 12 amino acids. Germline CDR1 SQVTM, CDR2 ANQGSEA.